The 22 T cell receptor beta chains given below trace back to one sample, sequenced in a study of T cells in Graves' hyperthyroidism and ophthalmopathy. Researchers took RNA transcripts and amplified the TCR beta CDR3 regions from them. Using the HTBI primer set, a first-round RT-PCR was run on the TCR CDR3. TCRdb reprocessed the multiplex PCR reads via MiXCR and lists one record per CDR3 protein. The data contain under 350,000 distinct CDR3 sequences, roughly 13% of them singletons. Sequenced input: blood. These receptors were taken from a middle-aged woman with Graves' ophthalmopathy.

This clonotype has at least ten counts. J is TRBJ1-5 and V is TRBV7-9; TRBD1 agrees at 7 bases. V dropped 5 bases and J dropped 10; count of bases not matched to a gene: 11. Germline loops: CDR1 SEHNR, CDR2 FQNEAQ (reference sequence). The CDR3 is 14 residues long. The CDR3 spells CASSEGQAPRPQHF. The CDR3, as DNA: TGTGCCAGCAGCGAAGGACAGGCCCCGCGTCCCCAGCATTTT.

The CDR3 reads CASSQAPTGEQFF. The CDR3 nucleotides read TGTGCCAGCAGTCAGGCCCCTACAGGGGAGCAGTTCTTC. The chain recombines TRBV7-2 with TRBJ2-1; D possibly corresponds to TRBD1 (6 bases). Trimming removed 6 bases at V and 10 bases at J, with 16 bases between. The V gene's germline CDR1 is SGHTA and CDR2 FQGNSA. CDR3 length equals 13 residues.

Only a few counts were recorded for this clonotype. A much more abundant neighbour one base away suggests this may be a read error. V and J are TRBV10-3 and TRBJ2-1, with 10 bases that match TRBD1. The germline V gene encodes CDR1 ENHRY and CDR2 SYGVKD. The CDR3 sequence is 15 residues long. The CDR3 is CAFSGRRTGGNEQFF. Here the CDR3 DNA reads TGTGCCTTCAGCGGGCGGAGGACAGGGGGGAATGAGCAGTTCTTC.

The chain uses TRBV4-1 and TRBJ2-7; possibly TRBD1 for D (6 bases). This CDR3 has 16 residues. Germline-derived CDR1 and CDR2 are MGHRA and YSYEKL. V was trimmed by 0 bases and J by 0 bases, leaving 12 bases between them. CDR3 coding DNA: TGCGCCAGCAGCCAAGATAGGGGACATAGCTCCTACGAGCAGTACTTC. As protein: CASSQDRGHSSYEQYF.

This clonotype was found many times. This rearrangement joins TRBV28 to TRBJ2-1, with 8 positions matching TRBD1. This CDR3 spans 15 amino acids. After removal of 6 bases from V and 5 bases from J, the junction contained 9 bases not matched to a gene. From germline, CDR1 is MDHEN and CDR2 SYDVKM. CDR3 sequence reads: CASRAGGLVNNEQFF. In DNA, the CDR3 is TGTGCCAGCAGGGCAGGGGGCTTAGTGAACAATGAGCAGTTCTTC.

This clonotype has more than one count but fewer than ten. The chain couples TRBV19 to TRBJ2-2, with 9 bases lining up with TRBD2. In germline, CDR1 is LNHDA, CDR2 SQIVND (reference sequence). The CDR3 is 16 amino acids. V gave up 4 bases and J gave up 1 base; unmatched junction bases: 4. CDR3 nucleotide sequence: TGTGCCAGTAGTACTCTAGCGGGGAAGAACACCGGGGAGCTGTTTTTT. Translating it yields CASSTLAGKNTGELFF.

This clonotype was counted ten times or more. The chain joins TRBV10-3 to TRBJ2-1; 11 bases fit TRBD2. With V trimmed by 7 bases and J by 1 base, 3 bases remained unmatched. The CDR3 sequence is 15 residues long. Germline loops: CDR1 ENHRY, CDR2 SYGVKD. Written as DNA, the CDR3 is TGTGCCATCACCAGACTAGCGGGGTCCTACAATGAGCAGTTCTTC. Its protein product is CAITRLAGSYNEQFF.

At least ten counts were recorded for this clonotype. CDR3 residues: CASSLAPAGQNSYEQYF. The DNA of the CDR3 is TGTGCCAGCAGCTTAGCGCCGGCGGGCCAAAACTCCTACGAGCAGTACTTC. The genes are TRBV7-2 and TRBJ2-7; D perhaps matches TRBD2 (5 bases). Looked up from germline, CDR1 is SGHTA and CDR2 is FQGNSA. CDR3 length: 17 residues. V was pared by 0 bases and J by 0 bases, with 15 bases between.

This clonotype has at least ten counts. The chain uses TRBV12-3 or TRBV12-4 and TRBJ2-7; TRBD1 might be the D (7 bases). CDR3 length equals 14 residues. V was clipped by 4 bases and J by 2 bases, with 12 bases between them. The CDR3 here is CASSSRGDTYEQYF. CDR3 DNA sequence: TGTGCCAGCAGTTCCAGGGGGGACACCTACGAGCAGTACTTC.

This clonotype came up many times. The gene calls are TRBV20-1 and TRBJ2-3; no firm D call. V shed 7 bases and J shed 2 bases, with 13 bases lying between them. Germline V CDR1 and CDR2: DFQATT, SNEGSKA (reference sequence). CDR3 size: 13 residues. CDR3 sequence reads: CSVTGLTTDTQYF. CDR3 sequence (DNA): TGCAGTGTCACCGGGCTGACCACAGATACGCAGTATTTT.

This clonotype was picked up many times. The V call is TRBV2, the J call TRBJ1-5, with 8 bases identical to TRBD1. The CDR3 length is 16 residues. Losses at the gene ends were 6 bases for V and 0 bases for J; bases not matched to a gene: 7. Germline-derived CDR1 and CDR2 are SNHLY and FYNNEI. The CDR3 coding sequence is TGTGCCAGCAGCGTCGGACAGGGATTTAGCAATCAGCCCCAGCATTTT. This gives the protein CASSVGQGFSNQPQHF.

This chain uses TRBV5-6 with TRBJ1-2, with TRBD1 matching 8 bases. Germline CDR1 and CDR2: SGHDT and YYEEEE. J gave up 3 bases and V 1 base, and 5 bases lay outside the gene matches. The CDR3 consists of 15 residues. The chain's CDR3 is CASSLTTQGDYGYTF. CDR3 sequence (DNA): TGTGCCAGCAGCTTGACCACACAGGGGGACTATGGCTACACCTTC.

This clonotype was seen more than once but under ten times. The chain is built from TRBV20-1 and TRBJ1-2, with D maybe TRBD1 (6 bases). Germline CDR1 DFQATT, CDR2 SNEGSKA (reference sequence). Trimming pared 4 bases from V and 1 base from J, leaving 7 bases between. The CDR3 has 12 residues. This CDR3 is CSATGDNYGYTF. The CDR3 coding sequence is TGCAGTGCTACAGGGGATAACTATGGCTACACCTTC.

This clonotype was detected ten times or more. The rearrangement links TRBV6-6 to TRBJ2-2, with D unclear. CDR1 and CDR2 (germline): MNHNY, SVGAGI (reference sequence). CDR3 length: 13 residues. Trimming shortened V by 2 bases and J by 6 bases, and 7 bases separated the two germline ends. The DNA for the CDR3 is TGTGCCAGCAGTTACATCGGGTCCGGGGAGCTGTTTTTT. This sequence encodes CASSYIGSGELFF.

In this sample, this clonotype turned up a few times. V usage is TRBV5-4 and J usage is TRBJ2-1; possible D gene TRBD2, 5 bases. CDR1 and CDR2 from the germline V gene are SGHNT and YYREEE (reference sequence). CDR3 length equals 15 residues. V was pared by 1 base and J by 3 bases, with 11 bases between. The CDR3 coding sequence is TGTGCCAGCAGCTTGTCGGGGATGATCTACAATGAGCAGTTCTTC. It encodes CASSLSGMIYNEQFF.

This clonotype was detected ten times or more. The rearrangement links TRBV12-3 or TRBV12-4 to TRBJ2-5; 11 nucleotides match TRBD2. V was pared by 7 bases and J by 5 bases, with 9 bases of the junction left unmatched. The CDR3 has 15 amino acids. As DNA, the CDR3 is TGTGCCAGCACTTTTAGCGGGAGGGCCGGGGAGACCCAGTACTTC. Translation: CASTFSGRAGETQYF.

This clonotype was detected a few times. DNA for the CDR3: TGTGCCAGACCGACACAAAACACCGGGGAGCTGTTTTTT. It yields the protein CARPTQNTGELFF. The chain is built from TRBV30 and TRBJ2-2; D gene unclear. CDR1 and CDR2 from the germline V gene are GTSNPN and SVGIG (reference sequence). The CDR3 has 13 residues. Trimming took 8 bases from V and 2 from J, leaving 12 bases between them.

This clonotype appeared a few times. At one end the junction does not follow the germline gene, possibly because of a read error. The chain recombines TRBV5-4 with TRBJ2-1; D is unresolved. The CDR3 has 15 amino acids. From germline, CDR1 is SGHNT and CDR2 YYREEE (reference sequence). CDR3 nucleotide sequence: TGTGCCAGCAGCTTGGGTGGGGTCTCCTGCAATGAGCAGTTCTTC. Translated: CASSLGGVSCNEQFF.

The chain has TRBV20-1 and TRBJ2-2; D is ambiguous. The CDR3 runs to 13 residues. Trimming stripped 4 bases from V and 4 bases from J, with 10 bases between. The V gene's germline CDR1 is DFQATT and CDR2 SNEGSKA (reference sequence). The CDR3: CSATRRVTGELFF. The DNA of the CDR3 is TGCAGTGCTACCAGAAGAGTCACCGGGGAGCTGTTTTTT.

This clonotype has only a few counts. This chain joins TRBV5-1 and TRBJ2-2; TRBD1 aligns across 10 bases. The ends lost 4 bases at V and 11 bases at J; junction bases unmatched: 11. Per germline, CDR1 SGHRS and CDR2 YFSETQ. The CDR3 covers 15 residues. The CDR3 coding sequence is TGCGCCAGCAGCCTCCCCTTGACAGGGGGCGGAGAGCTGTTTTTT. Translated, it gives CASSLPLTGGGELFF.

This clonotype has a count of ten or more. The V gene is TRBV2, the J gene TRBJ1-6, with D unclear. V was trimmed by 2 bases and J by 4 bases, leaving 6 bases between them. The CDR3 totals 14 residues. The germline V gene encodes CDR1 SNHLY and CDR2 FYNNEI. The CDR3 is CASSETVYNSPLHF. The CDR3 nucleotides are TGTGCCAGCAGTGAAACAGTTTATAATTCACCCCTCCACTTT.

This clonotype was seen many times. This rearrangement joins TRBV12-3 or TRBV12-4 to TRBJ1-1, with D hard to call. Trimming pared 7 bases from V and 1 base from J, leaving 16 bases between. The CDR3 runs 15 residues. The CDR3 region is CASTTFRGPNTEAFF. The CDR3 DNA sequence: TGTGCCAGCACCACGTTTAGAGGCCCGAACACTGAAGCTTTCTTT.